The clone carrying this T cell receptor (beta chain) has just a few counts. The V and J ends lost 5 bases and 0 bases respectively, with 11 bases between them. The CDR3 is 14 residues long. Germline lookup yields CDR1 SEHNR and CDR2 FQNEAQ (reference sequence). The data were taken from a study of human T cells and chemical hapten exposure. The time point: patch test 1, 2 weeks after DPC sensitization. Regarding treatment: therapeutic diphenylcyclopropenone sensitization with weekly scalp DPC. TCRdb independently ran MiXCR on the RACE reads; one entry per CDR3 protein. The sample has over 45,000 distinct CDR3 sequences, 9% to 9.5% seen once; the top ten hold about an eighth.

The gene calls are TRBV7-9 and TRBJ2-7; D not resolved. The input for sequencing was whole blood, taken in connection with sensitization to the hapten diphenylcyclopropenone (DPC). This sequence originates from a middle-aged woman with alopecia areata. Some clones in this sample may be carry-over from other donors' samples. The CDR3 loop is CASSPSHRSYEQYF. In nucleotides, the CDR3 is TGTGCCAGCAGCCCCAGTCACCGCTCCTACGAGCAGTACTTC. Variable domain in full (rest from reference TRBV7-9 and TRBJ2-7): DTGVSQNPRHKITKRGQNVTFRCDPISEHNRLYWYRQTLGQGPEFLTYFQNEAQLEKSRLLSDRFSAERPKGSFSTLEIQRTEQGDSAMYLCASSPSHRSYEQYFGPGTRLTVT.